This record looks at one T cell receptor beta chain sequence and its context. Its antigen remains unknown. The source of the sample is a study of T cell responses to AZD1222 COVID-19 vaccine. Background on the study: Pooled samples include second doses given at about 4 or 12 weeks.

Libraries were prepared by immunoSEQ multiplex PCR; TCRdb keeps only in-frame clonotypes and omits some of them. The sample lists 64,000 or so clones; 84% were seen once. Points from the study as a whole: No repertoire was sampled before or during the peak T cell response, only after it. Seropositive AZD1222 recipients at baseline numbered only six or seven.

Trimming stripped 2 bases from V and 4 bases from J, with 9 bases between. This CDR3 contains 13 residues. In germline, CDR1 is MNHEY, CDR2 SVGEGT. The origin of this receptor is an adult in good health. Sequenced here: peripheral blood, sampled on day 0 of AZD1222 vaccination. The chain uses TRBV6-2 or TRBV6-3 and TRBJ2-7, with D perhaps TRBD1 or TRBD2 (6 bases each). CDR3 bases: TGTGCCAGCAGTTACCAGGGGAGGTACGAGCAGTACTTC. Its translation is CASSYQGRYEQYF.